Reported below is one TCR beta chain. The antigen remains unidentified. Germline DNA was also extracted, with blood RNA taken from unsorted whole blood. The ends were cut back, 2 bases at V and 3 bases at J, with 16 bases in the middle. The CDR3 sequence is 15 residues long. The germline gives CDR1 DFQATT, CDR2 SNEGSKA (reference sequence). The data were taken from a study of tumor-infiltrating lymphocytes in primary liver carcinoma. Study results and caveats: Being bulk and unsorted, samples allowed no CD4+ and CD8+ repertoire comparison.

Starting from 450 to 500 ng of total RNA, TCR beta cDNA was produced with a primer in the constant region. Slightly modified ARM-PCR, run as three nested multiplex PCR rounds, produced the TCR beta libraries. With TRBV1-TRBV30 forward primers and a C-beta reverse primer, the first two PCR rounds were run for 10 to 11 cycles each. TCRdb reprocessed the multiplex PCR reads via MiXCR and lists one record per CDR3 protein. Found here are a few hundred thousand distinct CDR3 sequences, roughly 60% of them singletons; the top ten hold approximately 17%. Sequenced material: peripheral blood. The source is a woman in her 30s with primary liver carcinoma and hepatitis B virus infection. The V and J genes are TRBV20-1 and TRBJ1-1; D call uncertain. This CDR3 reads CSARPRRLTDTEAFF. CDR3 coding DNA: TGCAGTGCTAGACCCAGGAGACTTACTGACACTGAAGCTTTCTTT.